This T cell receptor beta chain was recovered during a study of OX40 agonist ivuxolimab in advanced cancers. The data were produced by immunoSEQ multiplex PCR, yet TCRdb's version contains in-frame clones alone and is incomplete. The profile shows tens of thousands of clones, about 94% of them singletons. The source is an adult with an advanced solid tumor such as melanoma, head and neck, liver or kidney cancer. Specimen: CD4+ or CD8+ T cells sorted from blood, collected in a trial of the OX40 agonist ivuxolimab.

CDR3 DNA: TGCGCCAGCAGCTTGGCTGAGGGGAGTGGCACTGAAGCTTTCTTT. Its protein product is CASSLAEGSGTEAFF. The gene calls are TRBV5-1 and TRBJ1-1; possibly TRBD1 for D (5 bases). The germline V gene encodes CDR1 SGHRS and CDR2 YFSETQ. This CDR3 spans 15 amino acids. Trimming shortened V by 0 bases and J by 4 bases, and 13 bases separated the two germline ends.